These 7 T cell receptor beta chains were sequenced from one sample in a study of cytomegalovirus exposure and HLA in healthy donors (dated by TCRdb to about 2017). Library construction relied on the immunoSEQ multiplex PCR assay. For the multiplex PCR, a mixture combining 60 forward primers for TCR Vbeta segments and 13 reverse primers for TCR Jbeta segments was used. TCRdb holds this immuneACCESS table with in-frame rearrangements only. Some clones are missing; in checked studies, unresolved V genes explain under half, and the rest has no known cause. The sample contains 140,000 or so clones, around three quarters of them found a single time. The ten most abundant clones make up over 2% of the sample. Sample: PBMCs. Receptors were obtained from a young woman in good health and CMV-seropositive.

This clone was seen only once. The rearrangement joins TRBV7-2 to TRBJ1-1, with a weak D call TRBD1 (5 bases). CDR1 is SGHTA, CDR2 FQGNSA, per germline. Deletions cut 5 bases from V and 7 bases from J, with 20 bases between. CDR3 size: 15 residues. The CDR3 sequence: CASSPAAQGGGEAFF. The CDR3 region has the DNA TGTGCCAGCAGCCCAGCCGCCCAGGGTGGTGGTGAAGCTTTCTTT.

V gene TRBV5-4 combines with J gene TRBJ2-5; 13 bases are a match to TRBD2. Per the germline V gene, CDR1 is SGHNT and CDR2 is YYREEE (reference sequence). The CDR3 length is 15 residues. Trimming removed 0 bases from V and 8 bases from J; junction bases left unmatched: 4. The CDR3 DNA sequence: TGTGCCAGCAGCTTGGGAACTAGCGGGGGGGACACCCAGTACTTC. This sequence encodes CASSLGTSGGDTQYF.

The V call is TRBV2, the J call TRBJ2-7; 9 bases align to TRBD1. The CDR3 contains 13 residues. Germline V gene data show CDR1 as SNHLY and CDR2 as FYNNEI. V was pared by 11 bases and J by 4 bases, with 9 bases of the junction left unmatched. The CDR3 coding sequence is TGTGCCCGCGGGGGACAGGGAAAATACGAGCAGTACTTC. Its protein product is CARGGQGKYEQYF. The full variable domain, in which reference TRBV2 and TRBJ2-7 provide the parts outside the CDR3, is EPEVTQTPSHQVTQMGQEVILRCVPISNHLYFYWYRQILGQKVEFLVSFYNNEISEKSEIFDDQFSVERPDGSNFTLKIRSTKLEDSAMYFCARGGQGKYEQYFGPGTRLTVT.

The chain is built from TRBV4-3 and TRBJ2-2; D unresolved. Trimming removed 0 bases from V and 6 bases from J, with 5 bases in between. Looked up from germline, CDR1 is LGHNA and CDR2 is YSLEER. The CDR3 is 13 amino acids. The CDR3 is CASSQDLPGELFF. The CDR3, as DNA: TGCGCCAGCAGCCAAGATCTTCCCGGGGAGCTGTTTTTT.

The chain is built from TRBV5-1 and TRBJ2-3; the D gene is possibly TRBD2 (5 bases). Looked up from germline, CDR1 is SGHRS and CDR2 is YFSETQ. The V gene lost 4 bases and the J gene lost 6 bases, with 18 bases spanning the gap. The CDR3 length is 15 residues. The CDR3 coding sequence is TGCGCCAGCAGCCCAGGCGGGCCCCAGTCGGATACGCAGTATTTT. This gives the protein CASSPGGPQSDTQYF.

The CDR3 spells CASSLGFRGSANYGYTF. The CDR3 DNA is TGTGCCAGCAGCTTAGGGTTTAGGGGCTCGGCTAACTATGGCTACACCTTC. The rearrangement uses TRBV7-2 and TRBJ1-2; D may be TRBD1 (5 bases). There are 17 residues in the CDR3. V was clipped by 1 base and J by 0 bases, with 15 bases between them. Germline lookup yields CDR1 SGHTA and CDR2 FQGNSA.

This clone was counted once. The chain combines TRBV7-6 with TRBJ2-5; no definite D call. This CDR3 has 12 amino acids. V lost 8 bases and J 1 base, leaving 8 bases between the germline ends. Germline V gene data show CDR1 as SGHVS and CDR2 as FNYEAQ. CDR3 sequence reads: CASARSQETQYF. CDR3 DNA sequence: TGTGCCAGCGCGAGGTCCCAAGAGACCCAGTACTTC.